This T cell receptor beta chain was sequenced during a study of CD8+ T cells in alopecia areata. RNA extraction was followed by reverse transcription into cDNA, which acted as the sequencing template. The repertoire was sequenced with immunoSEQ multiplex PCR; TCRdb's copy has only in-frame clones and lacks some. Here the sample spans roughly 180,000 clones, 45% to 65% being singletons. Described treatment: oral pan-JAK inhibitor, 5-10 mg twice daily. The clonotype comes from a human donor with alopecia areata. The sample was CD4+ T cells sorted from blood, taken at week 4, from a patient treated with tofacitinib.

Written as DNA, the CDR3 is TGTGCCAGCAGCTTACCTCAGGGAGGTTACACCTTC. Translated, it gives CASSLPQGGYTF. The chain carries TRBV7-9 and TRBJ1-2; D is perhaps TRBD1 (5 bases). Germline CDR1 is SEHNR and CDR2 is FQNEAQ (reference sequence). The V gene lost 2 bases and the J gene lost 11 bases, with 12 bases spanning the gap. The CDR3 sequence is 12 residues long. Using reference TRBV7-9 and TRBJ1-2 for the parts outside the CDR3, the full variable domain is DTGVSQNPRHKITKRGQNVTFRCDPISEHNRLYWYRQTLGQGPEFLTYFQNEAQLEKSRLLSDRFSAERPKGSFSTLEIQRTEQGDSAMYLCASSLPQGGYTFGSGTRLTVV.